This record looks at one T cell receptor (beta chain) sequence and its context. Its antigen remains unidentified. The sample comes from a study of cytomegalovirus exposure and HLA in healthy donors. Study results and limitations: Later analysis associated a missense DCLRE1C variant with TCR beta V- and J-gene trimming.

Trimming left V 0 bases short and J 5 bases short, with 14 bases between. The CDR3 loop spans 14 amino acids. Looked up from germline, CDR1 is SQVTM and CDR2 is ANQGSEA. PCR used 60 Vbeta primers and 13 Jbeta primers. Profiling relied on immunoSEQ multiplex PCR, and the TCRdb table lists in-frame clones only, not all of them. Found here are around 140,000 clones, approximately 78% of them singletons; the top ten hold 2% to 3%. The chain has TRBV29-1 and TRBJ2-7; the D gene is possibly TRBD2 (5 bases). The material sequenced was PBMCs. This clonotype was obtained from a woman aged 18-29 years in good health and CMV-seropositive. In DNA, the CDR3 is TGCAGCGTTGAAGATACGGGAACGAGGAACGAGCAGTACTTC. Translation: CSVEDTGTRNEQYF.